A selection of T cell receptor beta chains follows, all from one sample in a study of siplizumab effects on memory and regulatory T cells. Here immunoSEQ multiplex PCR was the method, and the copy in TCRdb shows in-frame clones only, minus some. The sample has roughly 26,000 clones, around 83% seen once. Sequenced: memory CD4+ T cells sorted from blood. The receptor source for this set is a human donor in good health. CDR3s include the opening cysteine and the closing phenylalanine or tryptophan. Each record gives: V gene, J gene, D gene, clone size, CDR3 DNA, CDR3 protein. A D gene is named only where the DNA matches it firmly. Some rows mark clone size as missing; the rest say once, few, many or name a class of expanded clone.

TRBV28	TRBJ1-6	.	.	TGTGCCAGCATGTCTCAGGGAACCTCACCCCTCCACTTT	CASMSQGTSPLHF
TRBV6-5	TRBJ2-7	.	.	TGTGCCAGCAGTTCTCCAGCGGTGTCCTACGAGCAGTACTTC	CASSSPAVSYEQYF
TRBV6-5	TRBJ2-1	.	.	TGTGCCAGCAGTTACCATGGCGGGATATCGGGCAATGAGCAGTTCTTC	CASSYHGGISGNEQFF
TRBV7-8	TRBJ2-7	TRBD2	.	TGTGCCAGCTCGCGTACGGGGGGGAGCTCCTACGAGCAGTACTTC	CASSRTGGSSYEQYF
TRBV7-3	TRBJ2-1	TRBD2	.	TGTGCCAGCAGCTTAACTAGCGGGATCTACAATGAGCAGTTCTTC	CASSLTSGIYNEQFF
TRBV11-3	TRBJ1-1	.	.	TGTGCCAGCAGCCATATCGGGGCCCGGGACACTGAAGCTTTCTTT	CASSHIGARDTEAFF
TRBV11-3	TRBJ1-1	.	.	TGTGCCAGCAGCTGGAGGGGTCAGGGAGTAACTGAAGCTTTCTTT	CASSWRGQGVTEAFF
TRBV19	TRBJ2-2	.	.	TGTGCCAGTAATCTGCGGGGCGGGGAGCTGTTTTTT	CASNLRGGELFF
TRBV19	TRBJ2-3	.	.	TGTGCCAGTAGTATAAGCCGGGATACGCAGTATTTT	CASSISRDTQYF
TRBV2	TRBJ2-7	.	few	TGTGCCAGCAGTGAAACCGGGACTCTAGCTTACGAGCAGTACTTC	CASSETGTLAYEQYF
TRBV28	TRBJ2-3	TRBD1	.	TGTGCCAGCACGCCCCAACCGGGACAGGGGGCCGATACGCAGTATTTT	CASTPQPGQGADTQYF
TRBV7-2	TRBJ1-1	TRBD1	few	TGTGCCAGCAGCTCCTCGGGACAGGGCCGGAAAGCTTTCTTT	CASSSSGQGRKAFF
TRBV9	TRBJ2-1	.	.	TGTGCCAGCAGCGTAGCTACGTACGCCAATGAGCAGTTCTTC	CASSVATYANEQFF
TRBV28	TRBJ1-6	TRBD1	.	TGTGCCAGCAGACCGGGACAGGGAGGTTCACCCCTCCACTTT	CASRPGQGGSPLHF
TRBV7-9	TRBJ2-7	.	.	TGTGCCAACTCGAGGGGTGTCGGGCAGTACTTC	CANSRGVGQYF
TRBV11-1	TRBJ2-7	TRBD1	once	TGTGCCAGCAGCACCACCGGGACAGGGCCCTACGAGCAGTACTTC	CASSTTGTGPYEQYF
TRBV9	TRBJ1-3	.	.	TGTGCCAGCAGCGTAACAGGAGAGGACACCATATATTTT	CASSVTGEDTIYF
TRBV11-3	TRBJ2-5	.	.	TGTGCCAGCAGCCCCCACGGGGTAGAGACCCAGTACTTC	CASSPHGVETQYF
TRBV19	TRBJ2-2	.	.	TGTGCCAGTAGTACTGGGGACGGTTACACCGGGGAGCTGTTTTTT	CASSTGDGYTGELFF
TRBV30	TRBJ2-3	TRBD2	.	TGTGCCTGGAGTGTAGCGGGAGCGAAAGATACGCAGTATTTT	CAWSVAGAKDTQYF
TRBV6-1	TRBJ1-1	TRBD1	.	TGTGCCAGCACCACCGGGACAGGGATGAACACTGAAGCTTTCTTT	CASTTGTGMNTEAFF
TRBV7-2	TRBJ2-7	.	.	TGTGCCAGCAGCTTCAGGGGATCCTACGAGCAGTACTTC	CASSFRGSYEQYF
TRBV2	TRBJ2-3	.	.	TGTGCCAGCAGTGAACCGGGACGGGGAACAGATACGCAGTATTTT	CASSEPGRGTDTQYF
TRBV29-1	TRBJ1-2	TRBD1	.	TGCAGCGCCGCTACAGGGGGAAGAGGCTACACCTTC	CSAATGGRGYTF
TRBV4-1	TRBJ2-3	.	.	TGCGCCAGCAGCCTTAGCGGAGCCGTTACCACAGATACGCAGTATTTT	CASSLSGAVTTDTQYF
TRBV30	TRBJ1-1	.	few	TGTGCCTGGAGTGGAGCCAAGTCTGAAGCTTTCTTT	CAWSGAKSEAFF